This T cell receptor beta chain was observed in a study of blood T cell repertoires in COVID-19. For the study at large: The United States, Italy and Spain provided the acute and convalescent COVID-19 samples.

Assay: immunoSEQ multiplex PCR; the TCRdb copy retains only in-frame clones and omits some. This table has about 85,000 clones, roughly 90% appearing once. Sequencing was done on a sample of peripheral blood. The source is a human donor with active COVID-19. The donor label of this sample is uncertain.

The CDR3 sequence is CASSLTGIGNTIYF. DNA of the CDR3: TGTGCCAGCAGCTTAACAGGAATTGGAAACACCATATATTTT. The rearrangement joins TRBV7-9 to TRBJ1-3; maybe TRBD1 (5 bases). V gave up 2 bases and J gave up 3 bases, with 8 bases separating them. This CDR3 has 14 amino acids. Per germline, CDR1 SEHNR and CDR2 FQNEAQ (reference sequence).